This section outlines one TCR beta chain sequence together with its context. Its antigen is currently not known. This sample was taken from a study of monozygotic twins with inflammatory bowel disease (dated by TCRdb to the late 2010s). Background on the whole study: The complete study included around 30 monozygotic twin pairs: 19 IBD-discordant Danish pairs and nine German pairs, of which four were IBD-concordant and five were IBD-discordant. Each individual had, on average, about 151 000 unique TCRalpha sequences and 181 000 unique TCRbeta sequences available for analysis. Disease-associated traits were sought mainly through comparisons between IBD patients and their genetically identical healthy co-twins within discordant pairs.

The library was generated by 5' RACE. Preparation of each TCR library used roughly 3.5 ug of total RNA. For each sample, cDNA synthesis was carried out in eight separate reactions using SMARTScribe reverse transcriptase. During cDNA synthesis, template switching introduced unique molecular identifiers that contained a 6-nucleotide sample barcode. Two nested PCRs of approximately 16 and 9 cycles amplified the TCRalpha and TCRbeta cDNA, and bead purification followed each PCR. Before amplification, the cDNA was both treated with uracil DNA-glycosylase and purified with the QIAquick PCR purification kit. In the second PCR, Illumina TruSeq-compatible adapters and sample-specific barcodes were added. TapeStation and Qubit were used to check library quality and concentration, and around 5.3 ng of each library was pooled. Sequencing of the pooled libraries was done on an Illumina HiSeq2500 single-index Rapid Run using custom sequencing primers and 2 x 100 bp reads. The authors processed their data as follows. PCR and sequencing errors were corrected by UMI-based consensus assembly using MiGEC version 1.2.6. MiXCR version 2.1.1 was used to carry out V(D)J alignment, clonotype assembly and CDR3 extraction. Gene usage, clonotype sharing and MAIT/NKT TCR abundance were normalised by analysing the top 1000, 10 000 and 20 000 clonotypes per sample. Diversity was computed as the inverse Simpson index with the vegan R package after downsampling to 27 000 UMIs. Paired Mann-Whitney U tests were applied to discordant twin pairs, and Benjamini-Hochberg correction was used for multiple testing. After the reads were reprocessed by TCRdb, one entry was made per CDR3 protein sequence, with no DNA. TCRdb, not the authors, supplied the V and J calls. The sample's table covers over 110,000 distinct CDR3 sequences. The ten largest clones take up 2% to 2.5% of the sample.

The paper as a whole reports these results and caveats: Repertoire similarity did not differ between concordant and discordant twins, possibly due to limited statistical power. No single strong signal or clonotype linked to IBD turned up in the results, so the idea that one exists was not supported. The analysis was unable to tell different T cell subtypes apart. A decrease in TCRbeta repertoire diversity, as measured by inverse Simpson index, was observed in IBD patients compared with their healthy co-twins. Compared with healthy twins, IBD patients shared fewer clonotypes with other individuals, and the difference was most pronounced in patients with signs of disease activity. Because patients received different immunosuppressive treatments, the repertoires may have picked up extra background noise and variability between individuals.

Counted from cysteine to phenylalanine, this CDR3 has 15 amino acids. Only the protein is on record. From each donor, an approximately 2.5 ml peripheral blood sample was collected into PAXgene tubes and kept at -80 degrees C. Without any T cell sorting, total RNA was extracted from whole blood using the PAXgene blood miRNA kit on an automated QIAcube. Peripheral blood from monozygotic twin pairs, either concordant or discordant for inflammatory bowel disease, underwent deep TCRalpha and TCRbeta repertoire profiling that used unique molecular barcoding. Smoking habits were recorded for all twin pairs, with individuals classified as current, former or never smokers.

The source material was blood. The sequence was collected from a human donor with ulcerative colitis or Crohn's disease, or a healthy co-twin of an affected twin (not recorded which). The V and J genes are TRBV12-3 or TRBV12-4 and TRBJ1-5. CDR3 sequence: CASSPDGYSNQPQHF.